The 30 T cell receptor beta chains presented below share a single source sample, sequenced in a study of blood T cell repertoires in COVID-19. Measured with immunoSEQ multiplex PCR; TCRdb has only the in-frame clones, and not every one. Altogether about 170,000 clones are present, approximately 86% being singletons, with the ten largest covering 2.5% to 3%. The sequenced sample consisted of peripheral blood. Receptors were obtained from a woman aged 80 or over with COVID-19, enrolled during active disease.

This chain links TRBV7-2 with TRBJ2-5, with 13 bases fitting TRBD2. The CDR3 totals 19 residues. Trimming removed 5 bases from V and 3 bases from J; junction bases left unmatched: 15. CDR1 SGHTA and CDR2 FQGNSA come from the germline V gene. CDR3 sequence (DNA): TGTGCCAGCAGCCCCAGACTAGCGGGAGGAATAAAATTAAAAGAGACCCAGTACTTC. It codes for CASSPRLAGGIKLKETQYF.

This clone was picked up a small number of times. The chain recombines TRBV19 with TRBJ2-5, with D tentatively TRBD2 (5 bases). Between the trimmed V and J ends, which lost 4 bases and 2 bases, there was a span of 14 bases. Germline V gives CDR1 LNHDA, CDR2 SQIVND (reference sequence). CDR3 size: 15 residues. The CDR3 coding sequence is TGTGCCAGTAGTAGGGGAAGAGGGCGGCAAGAGACCCAGTACTTC. This sequence encodes CASSRGRGRQETQYF.

The chain combines TRBV2 with TRBJ2-7; TRBD1 might be the D (5 bases). Germline V gene sequence: CDR1 SNHLY, CDR2 FYNNEI. The length of the CDR3 is 17 residues. V lost 7 bases and J lost 0, with 22 bases in between. The CDR3 here is CASIYTPWTHSSYEQYF. CDR3 in DNA: TGTGCCAGCATCTACACTCCATGGACACACAGCTCCTACGAGCAGTACTTC.

The J gene is TRBJ2-7, the V gene TRBV6-5; possibly TRBD1 for D (8 bases). The CDR3 is 13 amino acids. Per germline, CDR1 MNHEY and CDR2 SVGAGI. Deletions cut 6 bases from V and 10 bases from J, with 19 bases between. This chain's CDR3 is CASRLGQGGEQYF. The CDR3 region has the DNA TGTGCCAGCAGGCTTGGACAGGGAGGGGAACAGTACTTC.

The rearrangement uses TRBV6-6 and TRBJ1-5; possible D gene TRBD1, 6 bases. Trimming pared 5 bases from V and 0 bases from J, leaving 17 bases between. The CDR3 length is 17 residues. Germline-derived CDR1 and CDR2 are MNHNY and SVGAGI (reference sequence). The CDR3 is CASSPQQGPDSNQPQHF. In DNA form, the CDR3 reads TGTGCCAGCAGTCCCCAGCAGGGGCCCGATAGCAATCAGCCCCAGCATTTT.

The chain carries TRBV24-1 and TRBJ2-2; 7 bases are shared with TRBD1. The trim removed 5 bases at V and 6 bases at J, leaving 8 bases unmatched. The germline CDR1 and CDR2 sequences are KGHDR and SFDVKD. CDR3 length equals 15 residues. CDR3 sequence reads: CATSGRQGFPGELFF. The CDR3 DNA is TGTGCCACCAGTGGGAGACAGGGATTCCCCGGGGAGCTGTTTTTT.

This clone was picked up one time. The chain has TRBV3-1 (or the pseudogene TRBV3-2) and TRBJ2-4; 7 bases agree with TRBD2. The CDR3 is 13 residues long. The V segment lost 0 bases and the J segment 13 bases; nucleotides outside the gene matches: 6. CDR1 LGHDT and CDR2 YNNKEL come from the germline V gene (reference sequence). CDR3 DNA: TGTGCCAGCAGCCAAGATGAAAGGGGAGGGCAGTACTTC. As protein: CASSQDERGGQYF.

The rearrangement links TRBV21-1 to TRBJ2-3; the D segment call TRBD2 is taken from the table without a DNA check. TRBV21-1 is a known pseudogene. There are 16 residues in the CDR3. The DNA of the CDR3 is TGTGCCAGCAGCGCTGGGTTAGCTGTCATGCAAGATACGCAGTATTTT. Protein sequence: CASSAGLAVMQDTQYF.

This clone was found a few times. CDR3 coding DNA: TGTGCCAGCAGCCCGAGACAGGTTAAGAACACTGAAGCTTTCTTT. Translating gives CASSPRQVKNTEAFF. This chain joins TRBV5-5 and TRBJ1-1; maybe TRBD1 (6 bases). The V gene's germline CDR1 is SGHKS and CDR2 YYEKEE (reference sequence). The V and J ends lost 4 bases and 1 base respectively, with 14 bases between them. The CDR3 is 15 residues long.

The chain has TRBV4-2 and TRBJ2-7; D gene ambiguous. Germline values: CDR1 LGHNA, CDR2 YNFKEQ. The CDR3 covers 14 residues. Trimming pared 0 bases from V and 0 bases from J, leaving 6 bases between. In DNA, the CDR3 is TGTGCCAGCAGCCAAGACAGATCCTCCTACGAGCAGTACTTC. Its translation: CASSQDRSSYEQYF.

V gene TRBV6-2 or TRBV6-3 combines with J gene TRBJ2-7; the match to TRBD1 covers 12 bases. CDR1 is MNHEY, CDR2 SVGEGT, per germline. There are 15 residues in the CDR3. V lost 6 bases and J lost 9; bases outside the gene matches: 12. CDR3: CASSSLRDRGRGQYF. In DNA, the CDR3 is TGTGCCAGCAGCTCCCTCCGGGACAGGGGGCGCGGGCAGTACTTC.

The chain couples TRBV28 to TRBJ1-1; tentative D call: TRBD1 (6 bases). CDR3 size: 14 residues. Trimming removed 7 bases from V and 5 bases from J, with 17 bases in between. Germline CDR1 MDHEN, CDR2 SYDVKM. The CDR3 DNA sequence: TGTGCCAGCACCTCGTTGGGGGGGCTGACTGAAGCTTTCTTT. Its translation: CASTSLGGLTEAFF.

This sequence joins TRBV11-2 and TRBJ2-7; 10 bases map to TRBD1. The V segment lost 1 base and the J segment 4 bases; nucleotides outside the gene matches: 1. CDR3 length: 14 residues. In germline, CDR1 is SGHAT, CDR2 FQNNGV. CDR3 loop: CASSLGDRGYEQYF. As DNA, the CDR3 is TGTGCCAGCAGCTTAGGGGACAGGGGTTACGAGCAGTACTTC.

This chain uses TRBV5-5 with TRBJ2-1; 10 positions agree with TRBD2. Trimming at V came to 0 bases and at J to 10 bases, leaving 10 bases not matched to a gene. The CDR3 has 16 amino acids. Germline V gene lookup returns CDR1 SGHKS and CDR2 YYEKEE (reference sequence). The CDR3 region has the DNA TGTGCCAGCAGCTTGGGGCTAGCGGGGGCCCCCACGGAGCAGTTCTTC. Protein product: CASSLGLAGAPTEQFF.

The chain uses TRBV19 and TRBJ2-2; maybe TRBD1 (6 bases). V lost 3 bases to trimming and J lost 2 bases, with 10 bases between them. The CDR3 covers 15 residues. Germline CDR1 reads LNHDA; CDR2 reads SQIVND (reference sequence). The CDR3 is CASSIQGLNTGELFF. CDR3 DNA sequence: TGTGCCAGTAGTATTCAGGGGCTCAACACCGGGGAGCTGTTTTTT. The whole variable domain, filled in from reference TRBV19 and TRBJ2-2, reads DGGITQSPKYLFRKEGQNVTLSCEQNLNHDAMYWYRQDPGQGLRLIYYSQIVNDFQKGDIAEGYSVSREKKESFPLTVTSAQKNPTAFYLCASSIQGLNTGELFFGEGSRLTVL.

The chain carries TRBV6-6 and TRBJ1-2; maybe TRBD1 (5 bases). This CDR3 is built from 14 residues. Germline CDR1 and CDR2: MNHNY and SVGAGI (reference sequence). Trimming removed 6 bases from V and 5 bases from J, with 16 bases in between. CDR3 DNA: TGTGCCAGCAGGTCCCTGACAGTGATATATGGCTACACCTTC. It is translated as CASRSLTVIYGYTF.

The rearrangement uses TRBV5-8 and TRBJ2-5; maybe TRBD2 (5 bases). Trimming removed 4 bases from V and 4 bases from J, with 14 bases in between. Germline assignment: CDR1 SGHTS and CDR2 YDEGEE. This CDR3 has 14 residues. The CDR3 DNA reads as TGTGCCAGCAGCGCCGGACTCGTTGGAGAGACCCAGTACTTC. Translated: CASSAGLVGETQYF.

The chain links TRBV9 to TRBJ1-2; 11 nucleotides align to TRBD1. CDR1 and CDR2 from the germline V gene are SGDLS and YYNGEE. After removal of 6 bases from V and 3 bases from J, the junction contained 10 bases not matched to a gene. CDR3 length: 16 residues. The CDR3 sequence is CASNPGGTGGYYGYTF. CDR3 nucleotides: TGTGCCAGCAACCCAGGAGGGACAGGGGGTTACTATGGCTACACCTTC.

To note about this clone: Compared with germline, one end of the junction differs, possibly owing to a read error. V is TRBV19 and J is TRBJ1-1; D gene ambiguous. Germline V gene sequence: CDR1 LNHDA, CDR2 SQIVND (reference sequence). The CDR3 extends over 11 amino acids. Here the CDR3 reads CASSRGSEAFF. The CDR3 DNA reads as TGTGCCAGTAGTAGAGGGTCTGAGGCTTTCTTT.

The chain couples TRBV20-1 to TRBJ1-1; the D is unclear. V was clipped by 3 bases and J by 8 bases, with 7 bases between them. Germline-derived CDR1 and CDR2 are DFQATT and SNEGSKA (reference sequence). CDR3 length equals 10 residues. In DNA, the CDR3 is TGCAGTGCTAGTGGTGAGGAAGCTTTCTTT. Translating it yields CSASGEEAFF.

The chain recombines TRBV25-1 with TRBJ2-7; TRBD2 might be the D (6 bases). The CDR3 contains 14 residues. Trimming removed 3 bases from V and 7 bases from J, with 16 bases in between. CDR1 MGHDK and CDR2 SYGVNS come from the germline V gene. The CDR3, as DNA: TGTGCCAGCAGTGAGGGGGGAGCCCCCCGAGAGCAGTACTTC. The encoded protein is CASSEGGAPREQYF.

J is TRBJ2-7 and V is TRBV24-1; D call uncertain. The CDR3 totals 13 residues. V lost 3 bases to trimming and J lost 9 bases, with 14 bases between them. CDR1 is KGHDR, CDR2 SFDVKD, per germline. CDR3 nucleotides: TGTGCCACCAGTGATCCTGGTCACGAAGCGCAGTACTTC. Amino acid sequence: CATSDPGHEAQYF.

The rearrangement links TRBV2 to TRBJ1-1; the D gene is possibly TRBD1 (5 bases). Germline V CDR1 and CDR2: SNHLY, FYNNEI. Trimming took 5 bases from V and 5 from J, leaving 9 bases between them. This CDR3 is 12 amino acids long. CDR3: CASSLQGTEAFF. In nucleotides, the CDR3 is TGTGCCAGCAGTCTCCAGGGAACTGAAGCTTTCTTT.

The chain couples TRBV20-1 to TRBJ2-7; D might be TRBD2 (5 bases). Germline loops: CDR1 DFQATT, CDR2 SNEGSKA (reference sequence). The CDR3 sequence is 11 residues long. Deletions cut 5 bases from V and 6 bases from J, with 11 bases between. The CDR3 sequence is CSAQTEAEQYF. For the CDR3, the DNA is TGCAGTGCTCAGACGGAGGCCGAGCAGTACTTC.

The rearrangement links TRBV4-3 to TRBJ1-3, with 7 bases identical to TRBD1. Germline V lookup: CDR1 LGHNA, CDR2 YSLEER. The V gene end was trimmed by 2 bases and the J gene end by 0 bases; junction bases not matched to a gene: 4. The CDR3 totals 16 residues. CDR3 region: CASSQSHRGSGNTIYF. The DNA of the CDR3 is TGCGCCAGCAGCCAATCTCACAGGGGCTCTGGAAACACCATATATTTT.

The gene calls are TRBV7-9 and TRBJ1-2; 7 bases are a match to TRBD1. Germline CDR1 and CDR2: SEHNR and FQNEAQ (reference sequence). V trimming: 5 bases; J trimming: 3 bases; junction bases outside the gene matches: 3. There are 13 residues in the CDR3. The CDR3 sequence is CASSPGQYYGYTF. DNA of the CDR3: TGTGCCAGCAGCCCGGGACAGTACTATGGCTACACCTTC.

V is TRBV4-2 and J is TRBJ1-4; D perhaps matches TRBD1 (5 bases). The CDR3 has 15 amino acids. The germline CDR1 and CDR2 sequences are LGHNA and YNFKEQ. V was trimmed by 2 bases and J by 8 bases, leaving 15 bases between them. This CDR3 is CASSQSGGRGEKLFF. CDR3 in DNA: TGTGCCAGCAGCCAAAGCGGGGGACGGGGAGAAAAACTGTTTTTT.

V is TRBV28 and J is TRBJ2-2, with 7 positions matching TRBD1. CDR1 and CDR2 from the germline V gene are MDHEN and SYDVKM. This CDR3 is built from 16 residues. V lost 6 bases and J lost 1; bases outside the gene matches: 8. The DNA of the CDR3 is TGTGCCAGCAGGATTGGGACAGCACTGAACACCGGGGAGCTGTTTTTT. It specifies CASRIGTALNTGELFF.

This rearrangement joins TRBV4-2 to TRBJ1-4, with TRBD1 identical over 7 bases. The CDR3 totals 16 residues. Per germline, CDR1 LGHNA and CDR2 YNFKEQ. Unmatched junction bases numbered 10, after V lost 1 base and J lost 8 bases. The CDR3 reads CASSQGGGGTGEKLFF. CDR3 in DNA: TGTGCCAGCAGCCAAGGTGGAGGGGGCACAGGAGAAAAACTGTTTTTT.

CDR3 residues: CASSQDPWTSEQYF. The CDR3 bases are TGTGCCAGCAGCCAAGATCCTTGGACTAGCGAGCAGTACTTC. The chain is built from TRBV3-1 (or the pseudogene TRBV3-2) and TRBJ2-7, with 7 bases that match TRBD2. Germline loops: CDR1 LGHDT, CDR2 YNNKEL (reference sequence). The length of the CDR3 is 14 residues. V shed 0 bases, J shed 6 bases, and the junction held 5 bases outside the gene matches.